This T cell receptor (beta chain) was sequenced in a study of blood T cell repertoires in COVID-19. In the study overall: T cells, B-cell-depleted T cells, or PBMCs supplied cDNA or gDNA.

J lost 0 bases, V lost 2 bases, and 4 bases had no gene match. CDR3 length: 16 residues. Germline V gene lookup returns CDR1 SNHLY and CDR2 FYNNEI. The assay was immunoSEQ multiplex PCR, and TCRdb's table has in-frame clones only and misses some. Of some 190,000 clones in the sample, roughly four fifths are singletons; the top ten hold 5.1%. The TCR comes from a woman in her seventies with active or convalescent COVID-19. J is TRBJ2-5 and V is TRBV2; 9 bases map to TRBD2. Sequenced material: peripheral blood. The CDR3 region is CASSERLAEYQETQYF. The CDR3 nucleotides are TGTGCCAGCAGTGAAAGACTAGCGGAGTACCAAGAGACCCAGTACTTC.